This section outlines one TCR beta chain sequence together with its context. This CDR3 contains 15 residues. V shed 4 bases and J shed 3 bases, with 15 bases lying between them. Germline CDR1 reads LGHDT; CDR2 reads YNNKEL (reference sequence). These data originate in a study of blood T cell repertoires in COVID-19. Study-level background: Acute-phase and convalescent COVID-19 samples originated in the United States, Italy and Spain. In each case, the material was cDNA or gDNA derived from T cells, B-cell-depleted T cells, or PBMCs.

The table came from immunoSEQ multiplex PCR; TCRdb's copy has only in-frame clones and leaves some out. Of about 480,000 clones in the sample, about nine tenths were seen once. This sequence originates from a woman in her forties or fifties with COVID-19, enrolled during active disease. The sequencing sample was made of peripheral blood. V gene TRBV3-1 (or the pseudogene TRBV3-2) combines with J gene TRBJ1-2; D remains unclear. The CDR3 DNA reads TGTGCCAGCAGCCGATTTGCGGTGGTGGACTATGGCTACACCTTC. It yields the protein CASSRFAVVDYGYTF.